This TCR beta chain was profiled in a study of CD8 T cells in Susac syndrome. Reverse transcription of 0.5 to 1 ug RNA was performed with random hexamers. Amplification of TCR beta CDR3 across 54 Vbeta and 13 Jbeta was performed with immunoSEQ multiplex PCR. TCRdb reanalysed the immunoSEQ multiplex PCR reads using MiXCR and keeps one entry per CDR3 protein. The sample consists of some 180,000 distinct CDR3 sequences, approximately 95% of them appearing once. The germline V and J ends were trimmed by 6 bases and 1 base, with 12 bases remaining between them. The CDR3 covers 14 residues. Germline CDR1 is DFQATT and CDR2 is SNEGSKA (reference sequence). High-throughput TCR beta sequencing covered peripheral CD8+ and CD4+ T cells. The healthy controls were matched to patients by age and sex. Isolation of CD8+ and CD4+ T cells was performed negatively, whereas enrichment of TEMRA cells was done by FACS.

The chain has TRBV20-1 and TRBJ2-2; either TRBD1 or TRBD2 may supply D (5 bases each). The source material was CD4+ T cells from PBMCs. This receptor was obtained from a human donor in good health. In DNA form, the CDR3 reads TGCAGTGCAACCGGGACGGTGAACACCGGGGAGCTGTTTTTT. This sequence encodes CSATGTVNTGELFF.